This entry is about one TCR beta chain. The data belong to a study of control samples from healthy donors and cancer patients. TCRdb keeps only in-frame clones here, not all; method: immunoSEQ multiplex PCR. The table records 150,000 to 180,000 clones, 85% to 95% of them present only once. The length of the CDR3 is 18 residues. Trimming removed 3 bases at V and 0 bases at J, with 19 bases between. Germline V gene lookup returns CDR1 SGHDN and CDR2 FVKESK. The rearrangement links TRBV14 to TRBJ2-3; D remains unclear. This TCR came from a middle-aged man in good health. The sequenced sample was blood. In DNA, the CDR3 is TGTGCCAGCAGCCAGGGATACATTGCCCCTATAAGCACAGATACGCAGTATTTT. It specifies CASSQGYIAPISTDTQYF.